This T cell receptor (beta chain) derives from a study of vaccination and CD4 T cells after COVID-19. Study context: Day 14 and days 161 to 241 post-vaccination were the time points at which three convalescent patients were sampled.

Noted time point: late sampling 161 to 241 days after vaccination in three convalescent patients. Treatment denoted: approximately 11-day PBMC culture with coronavirus spike peptide pools or control peptides (ViraFEST assay). Cell culture was performed with approximately 1.8 million PBMCs per well in the presence of 9 to 10 IU/ml IL-2 and approximately 9.6 ug/ml peptide pools. Cultured CD4+ T cells had their DNA profiled by the Oncomine TCR Beta short-read assay. TCRdb independently ran MiXCR on the PCR reads; one entry per CDR3 protein. The sample consists of approximately 21,000 distinct CDR3 sequences, around two fifths of them appearing once. Between the trimmed V and J ends, which lost 4 bases and 6 bases, there was a span of 13 bases. Germline-derived CDR1 and CDR2 are MNHEY and SVGEGT. The CDR3 has 13 residues. Comments on this clonotype: Its antigen is not identified.

V usage is TRBV6-2 or TRBV6-3 and J usage is TRBJ2-7, with D uncertain. This receptor was identified in a human donor who had recovered from COVID-19. This sample comprised CD4+ T cells from blood, cultured in vitro, obtained about 7 months after SARS-CoV-2 vaccination. In DNA, the CDR3 is TGTGCCAGCAGTTCTCAGGTGTTCGGCGAGCAGTACTTC. Translating it yields CASSSQVFGEQYF.